This T cell receptor (beta chain) was sequenced for a study of CD8 T cells in ankylosing spondylitis. Notes on the study in general: Blood from ankylosing spondylitis patients appeared to carry a characteristic eight-variant TCR beta motif.

There are many counts of this clonotype. What it recognizes is unknown. Generation of TCR beta libraries employed quantitative 5'-RACE incorporating molecular barcodes. MiXCR, run by TCRdb on the 5' RACE reads, gives a single entry per CDR3 protein. The sample holds about 36,000 distinct CDR3 sequences, 6% seen once. This CDR3 is built from 16 residues. Trimming took 0 bases from V and 2 from J, leaving 14 bases between them. Per germline, CDR1 ENHRY and CDR2 SYGVKD. The receptor was isolated from a male donor with ankylosing spondylitis or in good health (not recorded which). The chain joins TRBV10-3 to TRBJ2-7, with D perhaps matching TRBD2 (6 bases). Sample: blood, either unsorted or a sorted T cell fraction (not recorded which). CDR3 sequence: CAISESGWEVPYEQYF. The CDR3 nucleotides read TGTGCCATCAGTGAGTCGGGTTGGGAGGTGCCCTACGAGCAGTACTTC.